This TCR beta chain was captured by sequencing in a study of blood T cells in healthy people across ages. Regarding the study as a whole: Long-lived donors had more naive CD4+ cells and higher diversity than aged donors.

CDR3 length: 14 residues. V lost 7 bases to trimming and J lost 6 bases, with 16 bases between them. Then a second PCR, running roughly 7 to 11 cycles, was carried out with a sample-barcoded 5' primer and a J-beta primer mix. One entry per CDR3 protein, called by TCRdb with MiXCR from the 5' RACE reads. Here the sample spans some 1.7 million distinct CDR3 sequences, about 28% being singletons. This clonotype occurred a few times. Its antigen is still unknown. This clonotype was obtained from a woman aged 25 to 39 in good health. Specimen: blood. The chain joins TRBV12-3 or TRBV12-4 to TRBJ2-1, with a weak D call TRBD1 (6 bases). Here the CDR3 reads CASNQVGTSNEQFF. CDR3 coding DNA: TGTGCCAGCAACCAAGTCGGGACAAGCAATGAGCAGTTCTTC.